Below are 20 T cell receptor beta chains sequenced from a single sample in a study of blood T cell repertoires in COVID-19. Using immunoSEQ multiplex PCR, the repertoire was profiled, and TCRdb retains in-frame clones only, with some absent. Among a few hundred thousand clones listed, roughly 86% were seen once. The sample consisted of peripheral blood. These receptors were taken from a man aged 80 or over with acute or convalescent COVID-19.

The chain joins TRBV7-2 to TRBJ1-3, with 7 bases matching TRBD1. Trimming cost V 5 bases and J 8 bases; bases outside gene matches: 6. The CDR3 has 13 amino acids. Germline V gives CDR1 SGHTA, CDR2 FQGNSA. In DNA, the CDR3 is TGTGCCAGCAGCCCTCAGGGGGGTGACACCATATATTTT. It codes for CASSPQGGDTIYF.

V and J are TRBV7-9 and TRBJ1-5; tentatively, D is TRBD1 (6 bases). The germline V gene encodes CDR1 SEHNR and CDR2 FQNEAQ (reference sequence). V lost 5 bases to trimming and J lost 1 base, with 15 bases between them. The CDR3 runs 16 residues. CDR3 in DNA: TGTGCCAGCAGCGGAGGACAGCCCAACAGCAATCAGCCCCAGCATTTT. Translated: CASSGGQPNSNQPQHF. The complete variable domain, with remaining parts taken from reference TRBV7-9 and TRBJ1-5, reads DTGVSQNPRHKITKRGQNVTFRCDPISEHNRLYWYRQTLGQGPEFLTYFQNEAQLEKSRLLSDRFSAERPKGSFSTLEIQRTEQGDSAMYLCASSGGQPNSNQPQHFGDGTRLSIL.

This clone was observed a single time. This chain joins TRBV28 and TRBJ1-2; TRBD1 aligns across 7 bases. The CDR3 has 14 residues. V trimming: 3 bases; J trimming: 2 bases; junction bases outside the gene matches: 3. CDR1 MDHEN and CDR2 SYDVKM come from the germline V gene. DNA for the CDR3: TGTGCCAGCAGTTTTGGGGACAGAAACTATGGCTACACCTTC. This sequence encodes CASSFGDRNYGYTF.

This clone was detected a few times. V gene TRBV28 combines with J gene TRBJ1-2; D is ambiguous. CDR1 and CDR2 from the germline V gene are MDHEN and SYDVKM. The CDR3 is 13 amino acids. Between the trimmed V and J ends, which lost 8 bases and 3 bases, there was a span of 13 bases. The CDR3 bases are TGTGCCAGCGGCCCCGGGGTGGACTATGGCTACACCTTC. Protein: CASGPGVDYGYTF.

J is TRBJ1-1 and V is TRBV5-1; no definite D call. V lost 3 bases, J lost 4 bases, and 10 bases lay in between. Germline V gene lookup returns CDR1 SGHRS and CDR2 YFSETQ. The CDR3 extends over 13 amino acids. As DNA, the CDR3 is TGCGCCAGCAGCTATGCAGGCTTCACTGAAGCTTTCTTT. It specifies CASSYAGFTEAFF.

The chain couples TRBV5-1 to TRBJ2-2; 9 bases map to TRBD1. This CDR3 is built from 16 residues. Germline CDR1 is SGHRS and CDR2 is YFSETQ. Germline trimming cut 0 bases from V and 3 bases from J; bases unmatched to any gene: 3. The CDR3 loop reads CASSLGQGVYTGELFF. The CDR3 DNA sequence: TGCGCCAGCAGCTTGGGACAGGGGGTTTACACCGGGGAGCTGTTTTTT.

The chain carries TRBV7-2 and TRBJ1-2; D ambiguous. The CDR3 totals 13 residues. The germline V and J ends were trimmed by 5 bases and 3 bases, with 10 bases remaining between them. Germline V lookup: CDR1 SGHTA, CDR2 FQGNSA. CDR3: CASSLFGDYGYTF. DNA for the CDR3: TGTGCCAGCAGCCTCTTCGGGGACTATGGCTACACCTTC.

The chain employs TRBV2 and TRBJ2-7; 8 bases are a match to TRBD1. The CDR3 is 14 residues long. The junction had 8 bases not matched to a gene; V was cut back by 4 bases and J by 6 bases. In germline, CDR1 is SNHLY, CDR2 FYNNEI. The CDR3 DNA reads as TGTGCCAGCAGTGGGGGTCAGGGGGCAGTCGAGCAGTACTTC. This sequence encodes CASSGGQGAVEQYF.

This chain uses TRBV6-2 or TRBV6-3 with TRBJ1-5; possibly TRBD1 for D (5 bases). With 0 bases removed from V and 5 bases from J, the gap between germline ends came to 14 bases. Germline V gene sequence: CDR1 MNHEY, CDR2 SVGEGT. The CDR3 is 16 amino acids. This chain's CDR3 is CASSYSGLPNDQPQHF. CDR3 sequence (DNA): TGTGCCAGCAGTTACTCGGGGCTCCCGAACGATCAGCCCCAGCATTTT.

This rearrangement joins TRBV5-1 to TRBJ2-3; TRBD2 agrees at 14 bases. After removal of 7 bases from V and 4 bases from J, the junction contained 11 bases not matched to a gene. Germline V gene data show CDR1 as SGHRS and CDR2 as YFSETQ. The CDR3 is 17 amino acids. CDR3 amino acids: CASGLAGGVRGADTQYF. The CDR3 bases are TGCGCCAGCGGACTAGCGGGGGGCGTTCGAGGCGCAGATACGCAGTATTTT.

V usage is TRBV5-4 and J usage is TRBJ2-5, with D possibly TRBD2 on 6 matching bases. This CDR3 spans 13 amino acids. V lost 3 bases to trimming and J lost 2 bases, with 8 bases between them. Germline-derived CDR1 and CDR2 are SGHNT and YYREEE (reference sequence). The CDR3 DNA reads TGTGCCAGCAGCTCCGGACTACAAGAGACCCAGTACTTC. It codes for CASSSGLQETQYF.

The V gene is TRBV6-5, the J gene TRBJ1-2; unclear D gene. The CDR3 spans 14 residues. The V end was cut by 6 bases, the J end by 4 bases, with 15 bases between. CDR1 is MNHEY, CDR2 SVGAGI, per germline. CDR3 sequence (DNA): TGTGCCAGCAGCCAGTCGGCCCCTAGCTATGGCTACACCTTC. The encoded protein is CASSQSAPSYGYTF.

This clone was counted only a few times. This chain joins TRBV18 and TRBJ2-7, with 7 bases that match TRBD1. J was trimmed by 6 bases and V by 2 bases; bases with no gene match: 7. Germline CDR1 KGHSH, CDR2 LQKENI. The CDR3 sequence is 14 residues long. CDR3 sequence (DNA): TGTGCCAGCTCACCAGGGGCTGGGACAGTCGAGCAGTACTTC. It translates to CASSPGAGTVEQYF.

The genes are TRBV11-2 and TRBJ1-1; D is ambiguous. Germline assignment: CDR1 SGHAT and CDR2 FQNNGV. The CDR3 is made up of 19 amino acids. V shed 1 base and J shed 2 bases, with 23 bases lying between them. CDR3 protein: CASSLAIGLIGSGNTEAFF. The CDR3 nucleotides are TGTGCCAGCAGCTTAGCGATCGGGCTAATAGGGAGTGGTAACACTGAAGCTTTCTTT.

This sequence joins TRBV7-8 and TRBJ2-7, with TRBD1 matching over 11 bases. V shed 5 bases and J 2 bases; nucleotides not matched to a gene: 5. This CDR3 comprises 15 residues. Germline CDR1 reads SGHVS; CDR2 reads FQNEAQ. The CDR3 bases are TGTGCCAGCAGCCCGGGGACAGGGGGACCCTACGAGCAGTACTTC. Translating gives CASSPGTGGPYEQYF.

The rearrangement uses TRBV6-5 and TRBJ2-5, with D possibly being TRBD1 (6 bases). V lost 2 bases, J lost 2 bases, and 9 bases lay in between. CDR3 length equals 14 residues. Germline V lookup: CDR1 MNHEY, CDR2 SVGAGI. The CDR3 bases are TGTGCCAGCAGTTACCTTAGGGGGCAAGAGACCCAGTACTTC. Its protein product is CASSYLRGQETQYF.

The chain uses TRBV10-2 and TRBJ2-5, with TRBD2 matching 12 bases. The CDR3 loop spans 15 amino acids. Trimming took 6 bases from V and 5 from J; bases not matched to a gene: 7. The germline gives CDR1 WSHSY, CDR2 SAAADI. Written as DNA, the CDR3 is TGCGCCAGCAGGTCCGGGACTAGCGGGTGGGAGACCCAGTACTTC. Protein sequence: CASRSGTSGWETQYF.

The chain couples TRBV18 to TRBJ1-3; TRBD1 might be the D (5 bases). Germline CDR1 is KGHSH and CDR2 is LQKENI. V shed 0 bases and J shed 7 bases, with 13 bases lying between them. The CDR3 consists of 15 residues. CDR3 loop: CASSPPSGGSNTIYF. CDR3 DNA: TGTGCCAGCTCACCACCATCCGGGGGTAGCAACACCATATATTTT. The variable domain in full, with the rest retrieved from reference TRBV18 and TRBJ1-3, is NAGVMQNPRHLVRRRGQEARLRCSPMKGHSHVYWYRQLPEEGLKFMVYLQKENIIDESGMPKERFSAEFPKEGPSILRIQQVVRGDSAAYFCASSPPSGGSNTIYFGEGSWLTVV.

The chain links TRBV2 to TRBJ1-5; the D gene is possibly TRBD1 (6 bases). Trimming stripped 6 bases from V and 7 bases from J, with 19 bases between. CDR3 length: 15 amino acids. From germline, CDR1 is SNHLY and CDR2 FYNNEI. The CDR3 here is CASRPGQISRQPQHF. The CDR3 nucleotides are TGTGCCAGCAGACCGGGACAAATCTCGAGGCAGCCCCAGCATTTT.

The chain links TRBV5-1 to TRBJ1-6; 9 bases line up with TRBD1. CDR3 length: 17 amino acids. Per germline, CDR1 SGHRS and CDR2 YFSETQ. V was pared by 4 bases and J by 2 bases, with 7 bases of the junction left unmatched. The DNA for the CDR3 is TGCGCCAGCAGCCCGGAACAGGGGGCAACCTATAATTCACCCCTCCACTTT. This encodes CASSPEQGATYNSPLHF.